These T cell receptor beta chains were read from a single sample in a study of PD-1 blockade in classical Hodgkin lymphoma. Some clones are missing from TCRdb's copy, which holds only in-frame ones; the method was immunoSEQ multiplex PCR. The data contain just under 65,000 clones, around 90% of them singletons. Material: peripheral blood mononuclear cells (PBMCs), obtained before the fourth cycle of nivolumab. The receptor source for this set is a human donor with classical Hodgkin lymphoma. The CDR3 runs from the conserved cysteine through the conserved F or W. The D gene is left open where the match is weak. A clone size is listed for some rows: how often the clone was seen (once, few, many), or a class if it is expanded.

clone size,J gene,V gene,D gene,CDR3 DNA,CDR3 protein
.,TRBJ2-7,TRBV5-1,.,TGCGCCAGCAAACGGCAGGGAGACTACGAGCAGTACTTC,CASKRQGDYEQYF
.,TRBJ2-1,TRBV9,TRBD2,TGTGCCAGCAGCGTAGTGTCGGGGGGGACCAATGAGCAGTTCTTC,CASSVVSGGTNEQFF
.,TRBJ1-5,TRBV19,.,TGTGCCAGTAGTCTCCGGGAGGTCCATCAGCCCCAGCATTTT,CASSLREVHQPQHF
.,TRBJ2-7,TRBV28,TRBD2,TGTGCCAGCAGTCAGTATAGCGGGAGCGGATACGAGCAGTACTTC,CASSQYSGSGYEQYF
.,TRBJ1-6,TRBV4-2,.,TGTGCCAGCAGCCCCAGGGTACTTCCCTCCTATAATTCACCCCTCCACTTT,CASSPRVLPSYNSPLHF
.,TRBJ2-5,TRBV18,.,TGTGCCAGCTCACGCCAGACTAGTTTTGAGACCCAGTACTTC,CASSRQTSFETQYF
.,TRBJ2-7,TRBV19,.,TGTGCCAGTCTCAGGGTTGACTACGAGCAGTACTTC,CASLRVDYEQYF
.,TRBJ2-7,TRBV10-3,TRBD2,TGTGCCATCAGTGAAGCGAAAGGACTAGCTGCAGACGAGCAGTACTTC,CAISEAKGLAADEQYF
.,TRBJ2-1,TRBV27,.,TGTGCCAGCACGGGGACCAGTTCCTACAATGAGCAGTTCTTC,CASTGTSSYNEQFF
.,TRBJ2-4,TRBV29-1,TRBD2,TGCAGCGTTGAACTTCTAGCGGGAAACATTCAGTACTTC,CSVELLAGNIQYF
.,TRBJ1-1,TRBV27,.,TGTGCCAGCAGTTTATATGGGCTGGGGACTGAAGCTTTCTTT,CASSLYGLGTEAFF
.,TRBJ1-4,TRBV18,.,TGTGCCAGCTCGCATCATTTGCCGGGATTGTCTAATGAAAAACTGTTTTTT,CASSHHLPGLSNEKLFF
.,TRBJ2-7,TRBV7-8,TRBD2,TGTGCCAGCAGCCGGGTATTGGGAGGGGAGCAGTACTTC,CASSRVLGGEQYF
once,TRBJ1-1,TRBV5-1,.,TGCGCCAGCAGCTTGGGTGGACAGCATACTGAAGCTTTCTTT,CASSLGGQHTEAFF
.,TRBJ2-1,TRBV18,.,TGTGCCAGCTCACCGATGGGGGTCTCAAATGAGCAGTTCTTC,CASSPMGVSNEQFF
.,TRBJ2-1,TRBV11-2,.,TGTGCCAGCAGCTTAGTTAGGGGAAGATCCTACAATGAGCAGTTCTTC,CASSLVRGRSYNEQFF